This is a list of T cell receptor beta chains from one sample in a study of blood T cells in healthy people across ages. TCRdb itself ran the 5' RACE reads through MiXCR, one entry per CDR3 protein. The data contain 800,000 or so distinct CDR3 sequences, around a quarter of them singletons. These same data were also listed under a study on T cells of mothers and their children.

Specimen: blood. Receptors were obtained from a boy under 18 in good health. CDR3s include the opening cysteine and the closing phenylalanine or tryptophan. D genes are given only for firm matches. The size entry is marked missing in some rows and otherwise reads once, few, many or a size class.

d_call j_call clone_size v_call cdr3_aa cdr3_nt
- TRBJ2-1 few TRBV7-2 CASSLVGGAGNEQFF TGTGCCAGCAGCTTAGTGGGGGGCGCGGGGAATGAGCAGTTCTTC
- TRBJ2-7 few TRBV11-2 CASSLVGGTDTFPYEQYF TGTGCCAGCAGCTTAGTAGGCGGGACAGATACCTTTCCCTACGAGCAGTACTTC
- TRBJ2-3 - TRBV7-2 CASSLVFGHTDTQYF TGTGCCAGCAGCTTAGTTTTCGGACACACAGATACGCAGTATTTT
TRBD1 TRBJ1-6 few TRBV4-1 CASSQGLLNAGQGGSPLHF TGCGCCAGCAGCCAAGGATTGCTAAATGCGGGACAGGGAGGCTCACCCCTCCACTTT
- TRBJ1-1 few TRBV4-1 CASSQDIGGTGTEAFF TGCGCCAGCAGCCAAGATATAGGAGGGACCGGCACTGAAGCTTTCTTT
- TRBJ1-2 few TRBV4-3 CASSQDRTALSNYGYTF TGCGCCAGCAGCCAAGATCGAACAGCCCTATCTAACTATGGCTACACCTTC
TRBD1 TRBJ2-5 - TRBV4-1 CASSDPGQGVQETQYF TGCGCCAGCAGCGATCCGGGACAGGGTGTCCAAGAGACCCAGTACTTC
- TRBJ2-5 few TRBV15 CATSSTNLGGETQYF TGTGCCACCAGCAGCACCAATTTGGGGGGAGAGACCCAGTACTTC
TRBD2 TRBJ2-1 - TRBV29-1 CGGIAGVIYEQFF TGCGGCGGTATAGCGGGAGTTATATATGAGCAGTTCTTC
- TRBJ2-5 few TRBV2 CASSSTGLATQETQYF TGTGCCAGCAGTTCCACTGGGCTAGCGACCCAAGAGACCCAGTACTTC
- TRBJ1-4 - TRBV12-5 CASGHAWATNEKLFF TGTGCTAGTGGCCACGCCTGGGCAACTAATGAAAAACTGTTTTTT
- TRBJ2-1 few TRBV25-1 CASKDGGGRGNEQFF TGTGCCAGCAAGGATGGTGGCGGGCGGGGCAATGAGCAGTTCTTC
- TRBJ1-1 - TRBV12-3/TRBV12-4 CASSPDISFEAFF TGTGCCAGCAGCCCTGACATCAGCTTCGAAGCTTTCTTT
TRBD2 TRBJ2-5 few TRBV4-2 CASRDLAGGRETQYF TGTGCCAGCAGAGATCTAGCGGGGGGGCGAGAGACCCAGTACTTC
- TRBJ2-5 - TRBV20-1 CSARSMCF TGCAGTGCTCGTAGCATGTGCTTC
- TRBJ2-6 few TRBV7-3 CASSLRAGLGANVLTF TGTGCCAGCAGCTTAAGAGCAGGGCTTGGGGCCAACGTCCTGACTTTC
- TRBJ2-5 - TRBV7-6 CASSLERNPYQETQYF TGTGCCAGCAGCTTAGAAAGGAACCCGTACCAAGAGACCCAGTACTTC
- TRBJ2-1 few TRBV12-3/TRBV12-4 CASSLTSGPRGNEQFF TGTGCCAGCAGCTTGACCAGCGGGCCCAGGGGGAATGAGCAGTTCTTC
- TRBJ2-1 - TRBV6-2/TRBV6-3 CASSKSSYNEQFF TGTGCCAGCAGTAAAAGCTCCTACAATGAGCAGTTCTTC
- TRBJ2-3 - TRBV29-1 CSVEVRSSGDTQYF TGCAGCGTTGAAGTCCGGAGTTCGGGAGATACGCAGTATTTT
- TRBJ1-6 few TRBV14 CASSPGPVGSPLHF TGTGCCAGCAGCCCGGGCCCGGTCGGTTCACCCCTCCACTTT
- TRBJ2-7 many TRBV7-9 CASSPQDLYEQYF TGTGCCAGCAGCCCACAGGATCTCTACGAGCAGTACTTC
- TRBJ2-6 - TRBV6-5 CASSYGVSSGANVLTF TGTGCCAGCAGTTACGGCGTAAGCTCTGGGGCCAACGTCCTGACTTTC
- TRBJ2-5 - TRBV6-1 CASSGRDTIQETQYF TGTGCCAGCAGTGGTCGGGACACCATCCAAGAGACCCAGTACTTC